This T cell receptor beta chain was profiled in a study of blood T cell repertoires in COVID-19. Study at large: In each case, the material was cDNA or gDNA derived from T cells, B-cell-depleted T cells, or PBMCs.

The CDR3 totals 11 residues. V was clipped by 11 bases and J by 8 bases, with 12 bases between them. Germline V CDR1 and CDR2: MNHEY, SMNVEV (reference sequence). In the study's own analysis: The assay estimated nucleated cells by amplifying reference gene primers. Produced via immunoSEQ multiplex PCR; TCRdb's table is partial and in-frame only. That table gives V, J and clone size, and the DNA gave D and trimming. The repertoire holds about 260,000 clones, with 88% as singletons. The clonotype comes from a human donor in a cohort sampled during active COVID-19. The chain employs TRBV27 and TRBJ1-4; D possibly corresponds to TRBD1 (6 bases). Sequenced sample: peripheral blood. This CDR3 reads CAEGGEEKLFF. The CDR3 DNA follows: TGTGCCGAGGGGGGGGAGGAAAAACTGTTTTTT. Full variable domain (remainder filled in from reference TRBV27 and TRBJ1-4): EAQVTQNPRYLITVTGKKLTVTCSQNMNHEYMSWYRQDPGLGLRQIYYSMNVEVTDKGDVPEGYKVSRKEKRNFPLILESPSPNQTSLYFCAEGGEEKLFFGSGTQLSVL.